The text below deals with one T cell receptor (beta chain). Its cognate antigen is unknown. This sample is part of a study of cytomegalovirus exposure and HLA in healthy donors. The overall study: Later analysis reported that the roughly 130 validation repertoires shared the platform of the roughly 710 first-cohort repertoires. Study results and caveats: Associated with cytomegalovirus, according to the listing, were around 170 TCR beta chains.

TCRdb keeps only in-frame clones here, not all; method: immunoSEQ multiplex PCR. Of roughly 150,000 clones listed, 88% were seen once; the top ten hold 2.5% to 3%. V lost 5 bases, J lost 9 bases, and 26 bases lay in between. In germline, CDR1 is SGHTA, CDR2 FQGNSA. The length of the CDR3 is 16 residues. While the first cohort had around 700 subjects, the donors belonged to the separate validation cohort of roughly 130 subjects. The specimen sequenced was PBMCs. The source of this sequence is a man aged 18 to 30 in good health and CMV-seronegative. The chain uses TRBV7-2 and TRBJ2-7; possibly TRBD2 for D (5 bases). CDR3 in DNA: TGTGCCAGCAGCCACCCTCGGGCGGGCCCAACTTCGGCGCAGTACTTC. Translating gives CASSHPRAGPTSAQYF.